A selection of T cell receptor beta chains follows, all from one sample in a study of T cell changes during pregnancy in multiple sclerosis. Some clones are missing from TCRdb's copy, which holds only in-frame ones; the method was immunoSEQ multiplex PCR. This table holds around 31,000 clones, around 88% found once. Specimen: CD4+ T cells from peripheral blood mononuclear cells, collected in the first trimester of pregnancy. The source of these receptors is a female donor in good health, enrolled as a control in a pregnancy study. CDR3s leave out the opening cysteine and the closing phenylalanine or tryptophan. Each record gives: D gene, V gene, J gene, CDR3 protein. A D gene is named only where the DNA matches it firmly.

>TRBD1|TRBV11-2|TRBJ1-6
ASTRDRDRNSPLH
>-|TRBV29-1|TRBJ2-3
SAGGEPPAGDTQY
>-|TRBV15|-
ATSRDVPYEQY
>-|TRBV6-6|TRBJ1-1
ASSYPTGFENTEAF
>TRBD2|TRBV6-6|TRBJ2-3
ASNNRLAELTDTQY
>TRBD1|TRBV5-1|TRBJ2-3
ASSFGQGGTQY
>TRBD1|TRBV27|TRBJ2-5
ASIARFGDRGQETQY
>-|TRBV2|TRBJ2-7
ASRLQGHEQY
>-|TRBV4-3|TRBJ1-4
ASSQDPVNEKLF
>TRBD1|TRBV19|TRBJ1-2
ASSNPGQGYDGYT
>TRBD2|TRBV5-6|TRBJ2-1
ASSFPTSGGLNEQF
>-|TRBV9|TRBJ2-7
ASSVGGDSFYEQY
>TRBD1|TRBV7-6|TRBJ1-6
ASSLMGQDNSPLH
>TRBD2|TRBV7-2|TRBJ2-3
ASSLGLAGPTSTDTQY
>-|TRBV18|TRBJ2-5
ASSPSAGHQETQY
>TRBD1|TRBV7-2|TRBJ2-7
ASSLAPDRAYEQY
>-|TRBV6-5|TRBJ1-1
ASGEKQGLHTEAF
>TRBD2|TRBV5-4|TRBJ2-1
ASSLPSGGALNEQF
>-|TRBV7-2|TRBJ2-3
ASSQGNGIDTQY
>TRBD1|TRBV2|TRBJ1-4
ASQLTGAGSEKLF
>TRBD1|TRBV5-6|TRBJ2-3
ASSLRGQSLDTQY
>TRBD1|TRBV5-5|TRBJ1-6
ASSSTGVSYNSPLH
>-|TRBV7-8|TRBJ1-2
ASSSRANYGYT
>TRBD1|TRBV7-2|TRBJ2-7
ASSTYQGAGEQY
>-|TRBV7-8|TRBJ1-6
ASSPDLDSSYNSPLH
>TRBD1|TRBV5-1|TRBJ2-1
ASSHGTVPTSYNEQF
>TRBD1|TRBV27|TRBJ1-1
ASSKPGTGNTEAF
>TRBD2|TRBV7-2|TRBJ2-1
ASSLAGGLAYNEQF
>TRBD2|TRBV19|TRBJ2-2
ASSDSRTSGYTGELF
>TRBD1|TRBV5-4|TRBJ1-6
ASSYRTGNNYNSPLH
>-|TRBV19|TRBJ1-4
ASSIPGGGNEKLF
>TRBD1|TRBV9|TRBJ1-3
ASSPLGQGAYGNTIY
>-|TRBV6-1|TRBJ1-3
ASRAGWLSGNTIY
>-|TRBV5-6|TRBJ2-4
ASSLEGGIAKNIQY
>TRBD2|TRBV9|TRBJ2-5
ASSAQLAGAQETQY
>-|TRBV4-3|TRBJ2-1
ASSPQPTGYNEQF